The rows below give T cell receptor beta chains drawn from one sample of a study of cytomegalovirus exposure and HLA in healthy donors. Method: immunoSEQ multiplex PCR; TCRdb's copy keeps in-frame clones and lacks some. The sample yields 150,000 to 200,000 clones, about three quarters seen once. Sequenced input: PBMCs. These receptor sequences come from a woman in her thirties or forties in good health and CMV-seropositive. Both conserved end residues are part of each CDR3. The D gene is left open where the match is weak. Some rows have no size entry. The others give once, few or many, or a class for an expanded clone.

clone_size j_call v_call d_call cdr3_aa cdr3_nt
. TRBJ2-3 TRBV5-1 TRBD2 CASSPGTSGYTDTQYF TGCGCCAGCAGCCCAGGGACTAGCGGATACACAGATACGCAGTATTTT
. TRBJ1-5 TRBV28 TRBD1 CASSSTAGTGANQPQHF TGTGCCAGCAGTTCCACAGCCGGGACAGGGGCAAATCAGCCCCAGCATTTT
once TRBJ1-4 TRBV29-1 . CSVRTDPNEKLFF TGCAGCGTTAGGACAGATCCCAATGAAAAACTGTTTTTT
. TRBJ2-5 TRBV7-2 . CASSLLGQQETQYF TGTGCCAGCAGCTTACTTGGACAGCAAGAGACCCAGTACTTC
. TRBJ2-3 TRBV7-2 . CASIGGADTQYF TGTGCCAGCATAGGAGGGGCAGATACGCAGTATTTT
. TRBJ2-7 TRBV25-1 . CASSESLPGFHEQYF TGTGCCAGCAGTGAAAGCTTGCCAGGATTTCACGAGCAGTACTTC
. TRBJ2-1 TRBV4-3 . CASSQFNYNEQFF TGCGCCAGCAGCCAATTTAACTACAATGAGCAGTTCTTC
. TRBJ2-7 TRBV5-1 . CASSLKILLSSYEQYF TGCGCCAGCAGCCTAAAAATCTTACTGAGCTCCTACGAGCAGTACTTC
. TRBJ2-7 TRBV7-8 . CASSLPGGTAVYEQYF TGTGCCAGCAGCTTACCAGGCGGGACCGCAGTCTACGAGCAGTACTTC
. TRBJ2-6 TRBV19 . CASSIDRDTALSGANVLTF TGTGCCAGTAGTATAGACAGGGATACCGCCCTCTCTGGGGCCAACGTCCTGACTTTC
. TRBJ2-2 TRBV5-1 . CASSLYDREAGELFF TGCGCCAGCAGCCTATACGACAGGGAGGCCGGGGAGCTGTTTTTT
. TRBJ2-7 TRBV10-3 TRBD1 CAISETGAFSYEQYF TGTGCCATCAGTGAGACAGGGGCCTTCTCCTACGAGCAGTACTTC
. TRBJ1-2 TRBV7-9 . CASSLDQFYGYTF TGTGCCAGCAGCTTAGATCAATTCTATGGCTACACCTTC
. TRBJ2-3 TRBV5-4 TRBD2 CASSLGHGGGRTDTQYF TGTGCCAGCAGCTTGGGGCATGGCGGGGGAAGAACAGATACGCAGTATTTT
. TRBJ1-5 TRBV6-1 TRBD1 CASNAQGLSNQPQHF TGTGCCAGCAACGCACAGGGGCTGAGCAATCAGCCCCAGCATTTT
. TRBJ1-1 TRBV5-1 TRBD1 CASSLKETGARTEAFF TGCGCCAGCAGCTTGAAGGAAACAGGGGCGCGGACTGAAGCTTTCTTT
. TRBJ2-3 TRBV7-2 . CASSLSVGATDTQYF TGTGCCAGCAGCTTGTCAGTGGGCGCGACAGATACGCAGTATTTT
. TRBJ2-1 TRBV27 TRBD1 CASSPRTGRFFF TGTGCCAGCAGTCCAAGGACAGGGCGCTTTTTCTTC
. TRBJ1-5 TRBV5-6 . CASSLQGLGRYQPQHF TGTGCCAGCAGCCTTCAGGGGCTCGGGCGGTATCAGCCCCAGCATTTT
. TRBJ2-7 TRBV7-9 . CASSLGDEQYF TGTGCCAGCAGCTTAGGAGACGAGCAGTACTTC
. TRBJ2-3 TRBV2 . CAEQKLAVTDTQYF TGTGCCGAACAAAAGCTAGCCGTCACAGATACGCAGTATTTT
. TRBJ1-5 TRBV19 TRBD1 CASSTPGQGGNQPQHF TGTGCCAGTAGTACACCGGGACAGGGTGGCAATCAGCCCCAGCATTTT
. TRBJ1-2 TRBV7-2 . CASSLVGLDYGYTF TGTGCCAGCAGCTTAGTGGGACTTGACTATGGCTACACCTTC
. TRBJ1-1 TRBV2 . CASRVTVNTEAFF TGTGCCAGCAGGGTGACAGTGAACACTGAAGCTTTCTTT
. TRBJ1-2 TRBV5-6 . CASAGGGGLGYGYTF TGTGCCAGCGCCGGGGGCGGGGGCCTAGGCTATGGCTACACCTTC
. TRBJ2-7 TRBV13 . CASSSRGSVPTYEQYF TGTGCCAGCAGCTCAAGGGGGTCAGTCCCTACCTACGAGCAGTACTTC